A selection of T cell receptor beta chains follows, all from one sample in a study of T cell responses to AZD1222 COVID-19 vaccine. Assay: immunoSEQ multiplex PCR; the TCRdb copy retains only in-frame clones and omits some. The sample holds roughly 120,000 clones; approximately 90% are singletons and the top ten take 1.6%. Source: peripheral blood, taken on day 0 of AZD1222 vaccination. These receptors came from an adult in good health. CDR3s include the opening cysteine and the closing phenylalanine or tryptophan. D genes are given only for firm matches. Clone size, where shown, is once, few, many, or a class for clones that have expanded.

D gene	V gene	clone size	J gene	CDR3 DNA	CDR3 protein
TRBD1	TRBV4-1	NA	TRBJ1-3	TGCGCCAGCAGCCTGGGACAGACTGGAAACACCATATATTTT	CASSLGQTGNTIYF
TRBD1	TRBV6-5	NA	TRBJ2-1	TGTGCCAGCATCCCGCCAGGGACAGGGTCTAATGAGCAGTTCTTC	CASIPPGTGSNEQFF
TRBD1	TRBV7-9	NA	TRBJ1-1	TGTGCCAGCAGCTCAACCGGCCGGACAGGGCGAACTTTCTTT	CASSSTGRTGRTFF
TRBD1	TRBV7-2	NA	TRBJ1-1	TGTGCCAGCAGCTTAGCCTCCTTACAGGGGGGTGCTTTCTTT	CASSLASLQGGAFF
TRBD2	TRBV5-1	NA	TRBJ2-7	TGCGCCAGCAGCTTGGAGACTAGCGGGAGATCCTACGAGCAGTACTTC	CASSLETSGRSYEQYF
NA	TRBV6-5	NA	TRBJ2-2	TGTGCCAGCAGTCAGGGGTCCGGGGAGCTGTTTTTT	CASSQGSGELFF
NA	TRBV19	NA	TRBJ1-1	TGTGCCAGTAGTATCTCCGGGATGAACACTGAAGCTTTCTTT	CASSISGMNTEAFF
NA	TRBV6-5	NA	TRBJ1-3	TGTGCCAGCAGCCTACAGCTCTCTGGAAACACCATATATTTT	CASSLQLSGNTIYF
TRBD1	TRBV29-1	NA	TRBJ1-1	TGCAGCGGCGGGACAGGGGGTTCGAGCACTGAAGCTTTCTTT	CSGGTGGSSTEAFF
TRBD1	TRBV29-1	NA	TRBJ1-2	TGCAGCGTTGGGACAGGGGGTAGCTATGGCTACACCTTC	CSVGTGGSYGYTF
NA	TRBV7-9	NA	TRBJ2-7	TGTGCCAGCAGCTTTGTATCCGAGCAGTACTTC	CASSFVSEQYF
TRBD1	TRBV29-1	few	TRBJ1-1	TGCAGCGTTGACGAGGGGGCAGGAACTGAAGCTTTCTTT	CSVDEGAGTEAFF